A selection of T cell receptor beta chains follows, all from one sample in a study of OX40 agonist ivuxolimab in advanced cancers. Measured with immunoSEQ multiplex PCR; TCRdb has only the in-frame clones, and not every one. The data hold 70,000 or so clones, with approximately 90% observed a single time. The sample in question was CD4+ or CD8+ T cells sorted from blood, obtained in a trial of the OX40 agonist ivuxolimab. Source of these receptors: an adult with an advanced solid tumor such as melanoma, head and neck, liver or kidney cancer. Both conserved end residues are part of each CDR3. A D gene is named only where the DNA matches it firmly. Size values are once, few and many counts, or a class for expanded clones, and some rows have none.

d_gene | j_gene | v_gene | abundance | CDR3nt | CDR3aa
. | TRBJ2-7 | TRBV11-1 | . | TGTGCCAGCAGCTTAGACGGGACCGAAAGCTACGAGCAGTACTTC | CASSLDGTESYEQYF
. | TRBJ2-3 | TRBV11-1 | . | TGTGCCAGCAGCTTAGTGTCAGGGTCGTGGGATACGCAGTATTTT | CASSLVSGSWDTQYF
. | TRBJ2-2 | TRBV11-3 | . | TGTGCCAGCAGCTTAGATCGGCAGGGGAAGCTGTTTTTT | CASSLDRQGKLFF
TRBD2 | TRBJ2-7 | TRBV5-4 | once | TGTGCCAGCAGCTTGGGAGGGACTAGCGGGGTCTACGAGCAGTACTTC | CASSLGGTSGVYEQYF
TRBD1 | TRBJ1-1 | TRBV5-3 | . | TGTGCCAGCGACAGGGGAGGAATGAACACTGAAGCTTTCTTT | CASDRGGMNTEAFF
TRBD2 | TRBJ2-5 | TRBV7-2 | . | TGTGCCAGCAGCTCCATTTCGGTCGAGGGAGGGGAGAAAGAGACCCAGTACTTC | CASSSISVEGGEKETQYF
. | TRBJ1-3 | TRBV5-6 | . | TGTGCCAGCAGCGATGGTGGGGGCCTCTCTGGAAACACCATATATTTT | CASSDGGGLSGNTIYF
TRBD1 | TRBJ1-5 | TRBV2 | . | TGTGCCAGCAGCCGAGGGACAGGGAGTCAGCCCCAGCATTTT | CASSRGTGSQPQHF
TRBD2 | TRBJ2-1 | TRBV6-1 | . | TGTGCCAGCAGTGGGGAACTAGCGGGAAACAATGAGCAGTTCTTC | CASSGELAGNNEQFF
TRBD2 | TRBJ2-1 | TRBV18 | few | TGTGCCAGCTCAATTTCGAGCGGGGGTTCCTACAATGAGCAGTTCTTC | CASSISSGGSYNEQFF
TRBD1 | TRBJ2-7 | TRBV5-1 | . | TGCGCCAGCAGCTTGGTGGGACAGTCCTACGAGCAGTACTTC | CASSLVGQSYEQYF
. | TRBJ1-2 | TRBV29-1 | . | TGCAGCGCACCGGACAAGGGCTATGGCTACACCTTC | CSAPDKGYGYTF
. | TRBJ2-2 | TRBV5-4 | . | TGTGCCAGCAGCTTGGGTCTGGCCGTCACCGGGGAGCTGTTTTTT | CASSLGLAVTGELFF
. | TRBJ2-6 | TRBV25-1 | once | TGTGCCAGCAGTGTGGGCAGGGCTCTTGCTGGGGCCAACGTCCTGACTTTC | CASSVGRALAGANVLTF
. | TRBJ1-5 | TRBV28 | . | TGTGCCAGCAGCCGTCTCAATCAGCCCCAGCATTTT | CASSRLNQPQHF